These 15 T cell receptor beta chains were sequenced from one sample in a study of blood T cell repertoires in COVID-19. Using immunoSEQ multiplex PCR, the repertoire was profiled, and TCRdb retains in-frame clones only, with some absent. Of about 200,000 clones in the sample, about 90% were seen once. The specimen was peripheral blood. These receptors were collected from a man in his fifties with acute or convalescent COVID-19.

The chain couples TRBV6-6 to TRBJ1-5; 10 nucleotides match TRBD1. Trimming took 6 bases from V and 6 from J; bases not matched to a gene: 11. Germline V gene lookup returns CDR1 MNHNY and CDR2 SVGAGI (reference sequence). CDR3 length: 16 residues. The CDR3 nucleotides read TGTGCCAGCAGCTCCGGGACAGGGGCCCTTCTTCAGCCCCAGCATTTT. Amino acids: CASSSGTGALLQPQHF.

The chain uses TRBV2 and TRBJ2-3; D is uncertain. With 6 bases removed from V and 6 bases from J, the gap between germline ends came to 10 bases. The CDR3 totals 12 residues. CDR1 is SNHLY, CDR2 FYNNEI, per germline. The CDR3 nucleotides read TGTGCCAGCAGGACAAGCAGCGATACGCAGTATTTT. Translated, it gives CASRTSSDTQYF.

The J gene is TRBJ1-1, the V gene TRBV3-1 (or the pseudogene TRBV3-2); a possible D gene is TRBD1 (5 bases). Germline CDR1 reads LGHDT; CDR2 reads YNNKEL (reference sequence). The CDR3 runs to 19 residues. V was clipped by 4 bases and J by 3 bases, with 27 bases between them. The CDR3 reads CASSPQIFRGGTGDTEAFF. CDR3 nucleotide sequence: TGTGCCAGCAGCCCCCAAATATTTAGGGGCGGCACTGGAGACACTGAAGCTTTCTTT.

The V gene is TRBV5-6, the J gene TRBJ2-1; 7 nucleotides align to TRBD1. The CDR3 runs to 15 residues. Germline V gene data show CDR1 as SGHDT and CDR2 as YYEEEE. The ends lost 4 bases at V and 2 bases at J; junction bases unmatched: 6. The CDR3 loop reads CASSGGTDPYNEQFF. DNA of the CDR3: TGTGCCAGCAGCGGTGGGACAGACCCCTACAATGAGCAGTTCTTC.

The rearrangement uses TRBV24-1 and TRBJ2-3; 9 nucleotides line up with TRBD1. V shed 3 bases, J shed 5 bases, and the junction held 8 bases outside the gene matches. CDR3 length: 16 residues. Per the germline V gene, CDR1 is KGHDR and CDR2 is SFDVKD. The CDR3, as DNA: TGTGCCACCAGTGATGGGGGGGACAGGGAAGAAGATACGCAGTATTTT. Its translation: CATSDGGDREEDTQYF.

The rearrangement joins TRBV10-3 to TRBJ1-5; the D gene is possibly TRBD1 (6 bases). Trimming took off 6 bases at V and 0 bases at J, with 12 bases between the two ends. The germline CDR1 and CDR2 sequences are ENHRY and SYGVKD. The length of the CDR3 is 15 residues. The CDR3 loop reads CAISGGRNSNQPQHF. The CDR3 region has the DNA TGTGCCATCAGCGGGGGGCGGAATAGCAATCAGCCCCAGCATTTT.

J is TRBJ1-5 and V is TRBV6-5; D uncertain. Germline V gene sequence: CDR1 MNHEY, CDR2 SVGAGI. V was pared by 5 bases and J by 0 bases, with 5 bases between. The length of the CDR3 is 13 residues. CDR3 coding DNA: TGTGCCAGCAGTCCAAATAGCAATCAGCCCCAGCATTTT. Translation gives CASSPNSNQPQHF.

This chain joins TRBV18 and TRBJ2-1; 8 bases fit TRBD2. Germline CDR1 and CDR2: KGHSH and LQKENI. There are 15 residues in the CDR3. V was pared by 6 bases and J by 5 bases, with 9 bases of the junction left unmatched. The CDR3 region is CASSPGLAGHNEQFF. As DNA, the CDR3 is TGTGCCAGCTCGCCAGGACTAGCAGGGCACAATGAGCAGTTCTTC.

The J gene is TRBJ2-7, the V gene TRBV6-6; no clear D. CDR1 MNHNY and CDR2 SVGAGI come from the germline V gene (reference sequence). This CDR3 has 13 amino acids. The V end lost 2 bases, the J end lost 1 base, and 6 bases lay between the germline ends. Here the CDR3 reads CASSYGPSYEQYV. The CDR3 nucleotides read TGTGCCAGCAGTTACGGGCCATCCTACGAGCAGTACGTC.

This chain joins TRBV7-3 and TRBJ2-3, with D possibly matching TRBD1 (5 bases). Germline values: CDR1 SGHTA, CDR2 FQGTGA. The CDR3 is made up of 15 amino acids. V was shortened by 2 bases and J by 2 bases, with 11 bases between the two germline ends. CDR3 amino acids: CASSLGAGYTDTQYF. The DNA of the CDR3 is TGTGCCAGCAGCTTAGGGGCAGGGTACACAGATACGCAGTATTTT.

The DNA for the CDR3 is TGCGCCAGCAGCTTGGGGGGACAGGGGTACAATGAGCAGTTCTTC. It translates to CASSLGGQGYNEQFF. The rearrangement links TRBV5-1 to TRBJ2-1; 10 positions agree with TRBD1. V shed 0 bases, J shed 4 bases, and the junction held 1 base outside the gene matches. The CDR3 loop spans 15 amino acids. Germline-derived CDR1 and CDR2 are SGHRS and YFSETQ.

V is TRBV6-6 and J is TRBJ2-1; D is undetermined. The CDR3 runs 12 residues. Germline CDR1 reads MNHNY; CDR2 reads SVGAGI (reference sequence). V was shortened by 5 bases and J by 7 bases, with 9 bases between the two germline ends. The CDR3 DNA sequence: TGTGCCAGCAGTCCGACTGAGAATGAGCAGTTCTTC. Protein product: CASSPTENEQFF.

The genes are TRBV29-1 and TRBJ2-2; D gene uncertain. The V gene's germline CDR1 is SQVTM and CDR2 ANQGSEA. The CDR3 runs to 13 residues. Between the trimmed V and J ends, which lost 2 bases and 5 bases, there was a span of 9 bases. The CDR3 region is CSVEIRKTGELFF. CDR3 nucleotide sequence: TGCAGCGTTGAAATCAGGAAGACCGGGGAGCTGTTTTTT.

The CDR3 loop is CASGGTAVQETQYF. The CDR3 bases are TGTGCCAGCGGGGGGACAGCCGTACAAGAGACCCAGTACTTC. The J gene is TRBJ2-5, the V gene TRBV7-2; D may be TRBD1 (7 bases). V gave up 8 bases and J gave up 2 bases, with 15 bases separating them. The CDR3 is 14 residues long. CDR1 and CDR2 (germline): SGHTA, FQGNSA.

The V call is TRBV18, the J call TRBJ2-5; D is ambiguous. Trimming left V 3 bases short and J 2 bases short, with 10 bases between. The CDR3 contains 14 residues. Germline CDR1 reads KGHSH; CDR2 reads LQKENI. The CDR3 bases are TGTGCCAGCTCACCTCTTACAGATCAAGAGACCCAGTACTTC. Translation gives CASSPLTDQETQYF.